These T cell receptor beta chains were read from a single sample in a study of T-cell reconstitution after alpha-beta-depleted transplantation in children. From the PCR reads, TCRdb called clonotypes with MiXCR, one entry per CDR3 protein. This sample yields 600,000 or so distinct CDR3 sequences, of which 20% to 25% are seen a single time; 11% to 15% belongs to the top ten. Specimen: PBMCs, mostly from graft donor cells, collected 360 days after TCRalphabeta/CD19-depleted stem cell transplant. These receptors came from a boy under two years old who had a stem cell transplant for acute myeloid leukemia, so the T cells may come from the graft donor. Both conserved end residues are part of each CDR3. The order of the fields is D gene, J gene, clone size, V gene, CDR3 protein, CDR3 DNA. The D gene is left open where the match is weak. Rows give clone size only sometimes, using once, few, many, or a class for an expanded clone.

TRBD2,TRBJ2-1,many,TRBV5-1,CASSSYYTSGGFRDEQFF,TGCGCCAGCAGCTCATACTACACTAGCGGGGGGTTTAGGGATGAGCAGTTCTTC
TRBD2,TRBJ2-3,NA,TRBV3-1,CASSLFVRTSGAGDTQYF,TGTGCCAGCAGCCTTTTCGTCCGAACTAGCGGGGCGGGAGATACGCAGTATTTT
TRBD2,TRBJ2-3,many,TRBV29-1,CSANGLAGPTDTQYF,TGCAGCGCCAATGGACTAGCGGGCCCCACAGATACGCAGTATTTT
NA,TRBJ2-1,many,TRBV24-1,CATSQGVSYNEQFF,TGTGCCACCAGTCAGGGCGTTTCCTACAATGAGCAGTTCTTC
TRBD2,TRBJ2-2,many,TRBV28,CASSFGGMPTGELFF,TGTGCCAGCAGTTTCGGGGGGATGCCCACCGGGGAGCTGTTTTTT
TRBD1,TRBJ2-2,NA,TRBV20-1,CSARKGQGWNTGELFF,TGCAGTGCTAGGAAGGGACAGGGGTGGAACACCGGGGAGCTGTTTTTT
TRBD2,TRBJ2-1,few,TRBV7-2,CASSPDALAGVYNEQFF,TGTGCCAGCAGCCCCGACGCACTAGCGGGGGTCTACAATGAGCAGTTCTTC
NA,TRBJ1-1,NA,TRBV12-3/TRBV12-4,CASSFSGHLAFF,TGTGCCAGCAGTTTCAGCGGACATTTGGCTTTCTTT
TRBD2,TRBJ2-3,once,TRBV9,CASSPRGGKGTDTQYF,TGTGCCAGCAGCCCTCGCGGGGGAAAGGGCACAGATACGCAGTATTTT
TRBD2,TRBJ2-5,few,TRBV20-1,CSARSGGGYQETQYF,TGCAGTGCCCGTAGCGGGGGAGGGTACCAAGAGACCCAGTACTTC
NA,TRBJ2-7,NA,TRBV5-5,CASSVSPTGPPYEQYF,TGTGCCAGCAGCGTCTCGCCGACAGGACCTCCCTACGAGCAGTACTTC
NA,TRBJ2-5,NA,TRBV24-1,CATSDTTRGETQYF,TGTGCCACCAGTGATACCACTAGGGGTGAGACCCAGTACTTC
TRBD1,TRBJ2-3,few,TRBV12-3/TRBV12-4,CASIIVGQSQYF,TGTGCCAGCATCATTGTGGGACAGTCGCAGTATTTT
TRBD1,TRBJ2-7,once,TRBV5-1,CASSTPGQGLEQYF,TGCGCCAGCAGCACGCCGGGACAGGGGTTAGAGCAGTACTTC
NA,TRBJ1-2,NA,TRBV6-1,CASLDGYGYTF,TGTGCCAGCCTAGACGGGTATGGCTACACCTTC
NA,TRBJ2-7,NA,TRBV9,CASSVGPGRKFSYEQYF,TGTGCCAGCAGCGTAGGGCCAGGGCGGAAATTCTCCTACGAGCAGTACTTC
NA,TRBJ1-5,NA,TRBV20-1,CSARDYRGGEGQPQHF,TGCAGTGCTAGAGATTATCGTGGAGGCGAGGGTCAGCCCCAGCATTTT
NA,TRBJ1-5,NA,TRBV6-1,CASIDRISNQPQHF,TGTGCCAGCATTGACAGAATTAGCAATCAGCCCCAGCATTTT
NA,TRBJ2-1,few,TRBV6-6,CASSYVQDEQFF,TGTGCCAGCAGTTATGTACAGGATGAGCAGTTCTTC
NA,TRBJ1-2,few,TRBV7-2,CASSVQTNYGYTF,TGTGCCAGCAGTGTACAGACTAACTATGGCTACACCTTC
NA,TRBJ1-1,few,TRBV15,CATSRDPSAQAFF,TGTGCCACCAGCAGAGATCCTTCAGCCCAAGCTTTCTTT
NA,TRBJ2-3,many,TRBV5-1,CASSLQEGDTQYF,TGCGCCAGCAGCCTCCAGGAGGGAGATACGCAGTATTTT
TRBD2,TRBJ2-1,few,TRBV5-1,CASSLELAGLNEQFF,TGCGCCAGCAGCTTGGAACTAGCGGGGCTCAATGAGCAGTTCTTC
TRBD2,TRBJ2-5,NA,TRBV7-9,CASERGGGETQYF,TGTGCCAGCGAGCGGGGGGGCGGCGAGACCCAGTACTTC
NA,TRBJ2-3,few,TRBV12-3/TRBV12-4,CASSFQLGTRADTQYF,TGTGCCAGCAGTTTCCAACTAGGCACGAGGGCAGATACGCAGTATTTT
NA,TRBJ2-6,many,TRBV5-1,CASGTSGANVLTF,TGCGCCAGCGGCACCTCTGGGGCCAACGTCCTGACTTTC
NA,TRBJ2-7,many,TRBV20-1,CSAATSPGTQYEQYF,TGCAGTGCGGCTACCTCCCCCGGGACTCAATACGAGCAGTACTTC
TRBD2,TRBJ2-5,few,TRBV20-1,CSATGTSQQETQYF,TGCAGTGCAACCGGGACTAGCCAGCAAGAGACCCAGTACTTC
NA,TRBJ2-3,many,TRBV20-1,CSARPFGRRAPTDTQYF,TGCAGTGCTAGGCCGTTCGGACGACGGGCGCCCACAGATACGCAGTATTTT
NA,TRBJ1-1,many,TRBV6-1,CASRSWTPNTEAFF,TGTGCCAGCAGATCCTGGACGCCGAACACTGAAGCTTTCTTT
NA,TRBJ2-4,many,TRBV6-5,CASSYGGVGYIQYF,TGTGCCAGCAGTTATGGGGGTGTAGGATACATTCAGTACTTC
NA,TRBJ2-5,NA,TRBV7-3,CASSVGIQETQYF,TGTGCCAGCAGCGTAGGGATCCAAGAGACCCAGTACTTC
NA,TRBJ2-7,many,TRBV29-1,CSVVKDSYEQYF,TGCAGCGTTGTCAAGGACAGCTACGAGCAGTACTTC
TRBD2,TRBJ2-5,NA,TRBV6-5,CASSYSRAGGTQYF,TGTGCCAGCAGTTACTCGAGAGCGGGGGGGACCCAGTACTTC
TRBD1,TRBJ1-2,few,TRBV24-1,CATSDDTGGYYGYTF,TGTGCCACCAGTGACGACACAGGGGGATACTATGGCTACACCTTC
NA,TRBJ2-1,NA,TRBV5-1,CASSLRGGLNEQFF,TGCGCCAGCAGCTTGAGGGGGGGCCTCAATGAGCAGTTCTTC
NA,TRBJ1-2,NA,TRBV3-1,CASSRHREQDGYTF,TGTGCCAGCAGTCGGCACCGGGAGCAGGATGGCTACACCTTC
NA,TRBJ1-1,many,TRBV20-1,CSARGLGGWNTEAFF,TGCAGTGCTAGAGGTTTAGGGGGTTGGAACACTGAAGCTTTCTTT
NA,TRBJ2-2,NA,TRBV12-3/TRBV12-4,CASSLHNTGELFF,TGTGCCAGCAGCCTCCACAACACCGGGGAGCTGTTTTTT
NA,TRBJ2-7,NA,TRBV4-3,CASSQDMGRYEQYF,TGCGCCAGCAGCCAAGATATGGGTCGGTACGAGCAGTACTTC
NA,TRBJ1-6,many,TRBV12-3/TRBV12-4,CASSWVQGSPLHF,TGTGCCAGCAGTTGGGTCCAAGGGTCACCCCTCCACTTT